This TCR beta chain derives from a study of breast tumors, draining lymph nodes, adjacent tissues. Findings of the study overall: Tumor repertoires ranked between lymph nodes and nontumor tissue in diversity, with V and J gene preferences. That most tumor T cells come from lymph nodes remained unproven. Data fit most tumor T cells coming from lymph node, expanding in tumor. Luminal-like breast cancer showed significantly higher tumor–nontumor repertoire similarity than basal-like.

The lymph nodes were axillary draining lymph nodes from breast cancer patients. This clonotype has at least ten counts. The antigen remains unidentified. The ends were cut back, 1 base at V and 4 bases at J, with 7 bases in the middle. Germline CDR1 is MNHEY and CDR2 is SMNVEV (reference sequence). This CDR3 region has 13 residues. Via MiXCR, TCRdb re-called the multiplex PCR reads, giving one row per CDR3 protein. This sample has about 170,000 distinct CDR3 sequences; approximately 33% occur once, and the top ten carry about 3.8%. The receptor was derived from a female donor with breast cancer. Some clones in this sample may be carry-over from other donors' samples. The chain couples TRBV27 to TRBJ1-2; no definite D call. Sample: axillary lymph node tissue. CDR3 in amino acids: CASSLLPSYGYTF. The CDR3, as DNA: TGTGCCAGCAGTTTATTACCCAGCTATGGCTACACCTTC.